This TCR beta chain derives from a study of T cell responses to AZD1222 COVID-19 vaccine. Assay: immunoSEQ multiplex PCR; the TCRdb copy retains only in-frame clones and omits some. Of approximately 160,000 clones listed, roughly nine tenths are singletons. Study conclusions and caveats: When two AZD1222 doses had been given, Spike-specific TCR breadth and depth rose. Clonal diversity was possibly underestimated, and the donors were mostly white British, with more females.

This CDR3 has 15 amino acids. Germline CDR1 reads SNHLY; CDR2 reads FYNNEI. Trimming left V 2 bases short and J 4 bases short, with 12 bases between. Worth noting for this clone: No antigen is known for it.

The chain joins TRBV2 to TRBJ2-1, with D perhaps given as TRBD1 or TRBD2 (6 bases each). The sample consisted of peripheral blood, taken on day 0 of AZD1222 vaccination. The source is an adult in good health. The DNA of the CDR3 is TGTGCCAGCAGTGAAAGGGGGGCCGGGTACAATGAGCAGTTCTTC. Translation gives CASSERGAGYNEQFF.